This T cell receptor (beta chain) is from a study of blood T cell repertoires in COVID-19. The CDR3 spans 18 residues. Germline lookup yields CDR1 KGHDR and CDR2 SFDVKD. After removal of 5 bases from V and 6 bases from J, the junction contained 15 bases not matched to a gene. The protocol was immunoSEQ multiplex PCR, while the TCRdb copy is restricted to in-frame clones and leaves out a portion. Of almost 300,000 clones in the sample, roughly 90% were seen once. Sequenced sample: peripheral blood. The chain carries TRBV24-1 and TRBJ2-1, with 10 bases aligning to TRBD1. This receptor was obtained from a woman aged 25-40 years with COVID-19, enrolled during active disease. The CDR3 DNA sequence: TGTGCCACCAGTGGGGGACAGGGGCCGGGGGGTTCTTCCAATGAGCAGTTCTTC. Translation gives CATSGGQGPGGSSNEQFF.